Described below is a single T cell receptor (beta chain) sequence and its context. The data were obtained in a study of blood T cells in healthy people across ages. Study-wide background: Per two T cells, about one barcoded beta molecule was captured through template switching.

Per sample, a minimum of 6.5 million PBMCs were isolated. J lost 2 bases, V lost 3 bases, and 6 bases had no gene match. Germline CDR1 is SGHTA and CDR2 is FQGNSA. The CDR3 length is 17 residues. For the second PCR, which ran for roughly 7 to 11 cycles, a sample-barcoded 5' primer and a J-beta primer mix were used. Each sample provided no less than 2.5 million CDR3-containing paired-end reads. TCRdb ran MiXCR on the 5' RACE reads and lists one entry per CDR3 protein. The sample has about 720,000 distinct CDR3 sequences, roughly 20% seen once. This chain joins TRBV7-2 and TRBJ2-2; 10 bases are shared with TRBD2. The TCR sequence derives from a man in his sixties or seventies in good health. The specimen sequenced was blood. CDR3 amino acids: CASSFPGLAPNTGELFF. The CDR3 DNA is TGTGCCAGCAGCTTTCCGGGACTAGCGCCCAACACCGGGGAGCTGTTTTTT.